One sample yielded the 3 T cell receptor beta chains listed below, sequenced in a study of CD4 T cells in relation to SARS-CoV-2 and coronaviruses. Some clones are missing from TCRdb's copy, which holds only in-frame ones; the method was immunoSEQ multiplex PCR. The sample holds some 60,000 clones, roughly 94% seen once. Specimen: naive CD4+ T cells from PBMCs. Sample subset: naive CD4+ T cells isolated by negative enrichment. Receptors originate from an adult with COVID-19.

This rearrangement joins TRBV24-1 to TRBJ2-7; TRBD1 matches at 7 bases. The CDR3 contains 17 residues. Looked up from germline, CDR1 is KGHDR and CDR2 is SFDVKD. After removal of 1 base from V and 0 bases from J, the junction contained 8 bases not matched to a gene. CDR3 sequence: CATSDFTETGYSYEQYF. The CDR3 DNA sequence: TGTGCCACCAGTGATTTCACCGAGACAGGGTACTCCTACGAGCAGTACTTC.

In its sample, this clone was seen a few times. The rearrangement uses TRBV7-2 and TRBJ1-2; D gene unclear. There are 12 residues in the CDR3. Germline CDR1 and CDR2: SGHTA and FQGNSA. Trimming cost V 0 bases and J 8 bases, with 7 bases left between them. The CDR3 reads CASSLARAGYTF. The CDR3 bases are TGTGCCAGCAGCTTAGCGAGGGCCGGCTACACCTTC.

CDR3 coding DNA: TGTGCCAGCTCACCGAAGTACGGGGGCGATACCTACGAGCAGTACTTC. As protein: CASSPKYGGDTYEQYF. J is TRBJ2-7 and V is TRBV18, with D tentatively TRBD1 or TRBD2 (6 bases each). The CDR3 contains 16 residues. V was pared by 3 bases and J by 2 bases, with 17 bases between. Germline V gene data show CDR1 as KGHSH and CDR2 as LQKENI.